The subject of this entry is one T cell receptor (beta chain). This record comes from a study of T cells in localized non-small cell lung cancer. Clones were read by immunoSEQ multiplex PCR, and TCRdb kept only the in-frame ones, dropping some. The table has under 70,000 clones, around 86% seen once; the top ten hold less than 6%. J was trimmed by 8 bases and V by 6 bases; bases with no gene match: 15. In germline, CDR1 is ENHRY, CDR2 SYGVKD. CDR3 length: 15 amino acids. The sample was peripheral blood, taken before any cancer treatment. The receptor was isolated from a woman aged 35 to 70 with stage I lung adenocarcinoma. The chain joins TRBV10-3 to TRBJ1-1; 7 positions agree with TRBD1. The CDR3 sequence is CAISPDRVPLSEAFF. In DNA, the CDR3 is TGTGCCATCAGCCCCGACAGGGTTCCACTTTCCGAAGCTTTCTTT.